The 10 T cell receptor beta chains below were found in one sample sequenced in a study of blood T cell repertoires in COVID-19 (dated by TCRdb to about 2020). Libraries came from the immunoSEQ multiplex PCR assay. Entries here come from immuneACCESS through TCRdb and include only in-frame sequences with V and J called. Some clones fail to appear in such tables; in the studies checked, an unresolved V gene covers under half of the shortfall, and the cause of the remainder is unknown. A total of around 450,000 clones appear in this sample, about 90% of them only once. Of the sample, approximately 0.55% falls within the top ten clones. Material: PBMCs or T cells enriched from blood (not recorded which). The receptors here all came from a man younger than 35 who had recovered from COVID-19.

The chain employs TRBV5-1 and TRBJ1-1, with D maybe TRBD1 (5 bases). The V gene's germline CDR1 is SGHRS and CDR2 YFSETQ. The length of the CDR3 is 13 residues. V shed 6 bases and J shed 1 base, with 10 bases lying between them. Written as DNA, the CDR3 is TGCGCCAGCACCCACGGACAGAACACTGAAGCTTTCTTT. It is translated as CASTHGQNTEAFF.

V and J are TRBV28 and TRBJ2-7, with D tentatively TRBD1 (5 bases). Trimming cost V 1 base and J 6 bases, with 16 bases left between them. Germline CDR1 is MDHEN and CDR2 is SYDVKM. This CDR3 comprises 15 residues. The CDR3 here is CASSLSSRVSGEQYF. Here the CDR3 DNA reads TGTGCCAGCAGTTTATCCAGCAGGGTGTCTGGCGAGCAGTACTTC.

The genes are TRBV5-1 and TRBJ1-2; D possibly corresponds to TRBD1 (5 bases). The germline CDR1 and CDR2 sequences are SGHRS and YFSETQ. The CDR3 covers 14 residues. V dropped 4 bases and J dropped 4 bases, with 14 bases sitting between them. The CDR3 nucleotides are TGCGCCAGCAGCGCACACAGGAGCCGCTATGGCTACACCTTC. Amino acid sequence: CASSAHRSRYGYTF.

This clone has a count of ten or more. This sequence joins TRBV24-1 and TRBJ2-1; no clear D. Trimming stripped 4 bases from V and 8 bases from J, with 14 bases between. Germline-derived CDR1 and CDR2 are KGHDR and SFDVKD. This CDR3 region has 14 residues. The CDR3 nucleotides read TGTGCCACCAGTGACCCGCTTAACAGTTATGAGCAGTTCTTC. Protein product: CATSDPLNSYEQFF.

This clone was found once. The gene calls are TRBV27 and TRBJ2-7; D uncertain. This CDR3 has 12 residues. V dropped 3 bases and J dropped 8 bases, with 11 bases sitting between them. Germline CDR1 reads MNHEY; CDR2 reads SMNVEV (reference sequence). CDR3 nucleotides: TGTGCCAGCAGTTTCCTCGGGTACCAGCAGTACTTC. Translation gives CASSFLGYQQYF.

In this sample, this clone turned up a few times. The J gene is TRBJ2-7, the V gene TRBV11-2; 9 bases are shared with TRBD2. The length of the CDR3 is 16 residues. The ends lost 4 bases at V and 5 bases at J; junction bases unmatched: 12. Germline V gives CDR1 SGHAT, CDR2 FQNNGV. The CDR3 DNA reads TGTGCCAGCAGCTCTGTCGGTAGCGGGGGTACGAACGAGCAGTACTTC. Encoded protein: CASSSVGSGGTNEQYF.

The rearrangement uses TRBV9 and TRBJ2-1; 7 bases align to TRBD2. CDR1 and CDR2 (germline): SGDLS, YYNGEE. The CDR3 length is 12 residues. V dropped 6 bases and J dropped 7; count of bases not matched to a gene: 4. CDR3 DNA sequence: TGTGCCAGCACGGGAGCGGGAAATGAGCAGTTCTTC. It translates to CASTGAGNEQFF.

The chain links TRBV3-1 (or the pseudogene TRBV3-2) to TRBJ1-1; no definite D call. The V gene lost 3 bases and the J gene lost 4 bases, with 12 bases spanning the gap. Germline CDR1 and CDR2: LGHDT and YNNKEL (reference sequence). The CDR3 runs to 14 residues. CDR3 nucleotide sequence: TGTGCCAGCAGCCATCCGACGGAGTCCACTGAAGCTTTCTTT. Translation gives CASSHPTESTEAFF.

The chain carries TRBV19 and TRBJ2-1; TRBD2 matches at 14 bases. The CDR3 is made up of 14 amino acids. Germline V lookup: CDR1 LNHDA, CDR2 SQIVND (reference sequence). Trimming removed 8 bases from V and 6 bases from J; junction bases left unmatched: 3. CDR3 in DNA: TGTGCCAGTGTGACTAGCGGGAGGGTCAATGAGCAGTTCTTC. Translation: CASVTSGRVNEQFF.

CDR3 in amino acids: CASSFISGGELFF. CDR3 DNA sequence: TGTGCCAGCAGCTTTATATCGGGCGGGGAGCTGTTTTTT. The chain couples TRBV6-4 to TRBJ2-2; D is ambiguous. Germline V gene sequence: CDR1 MRHNA, CDR2 SNTAGT. Trimming shortened V by 6 bases and J by 7 bases, and 12 bases separated the two germline ends. The length of the CDR3 is 13 residues.